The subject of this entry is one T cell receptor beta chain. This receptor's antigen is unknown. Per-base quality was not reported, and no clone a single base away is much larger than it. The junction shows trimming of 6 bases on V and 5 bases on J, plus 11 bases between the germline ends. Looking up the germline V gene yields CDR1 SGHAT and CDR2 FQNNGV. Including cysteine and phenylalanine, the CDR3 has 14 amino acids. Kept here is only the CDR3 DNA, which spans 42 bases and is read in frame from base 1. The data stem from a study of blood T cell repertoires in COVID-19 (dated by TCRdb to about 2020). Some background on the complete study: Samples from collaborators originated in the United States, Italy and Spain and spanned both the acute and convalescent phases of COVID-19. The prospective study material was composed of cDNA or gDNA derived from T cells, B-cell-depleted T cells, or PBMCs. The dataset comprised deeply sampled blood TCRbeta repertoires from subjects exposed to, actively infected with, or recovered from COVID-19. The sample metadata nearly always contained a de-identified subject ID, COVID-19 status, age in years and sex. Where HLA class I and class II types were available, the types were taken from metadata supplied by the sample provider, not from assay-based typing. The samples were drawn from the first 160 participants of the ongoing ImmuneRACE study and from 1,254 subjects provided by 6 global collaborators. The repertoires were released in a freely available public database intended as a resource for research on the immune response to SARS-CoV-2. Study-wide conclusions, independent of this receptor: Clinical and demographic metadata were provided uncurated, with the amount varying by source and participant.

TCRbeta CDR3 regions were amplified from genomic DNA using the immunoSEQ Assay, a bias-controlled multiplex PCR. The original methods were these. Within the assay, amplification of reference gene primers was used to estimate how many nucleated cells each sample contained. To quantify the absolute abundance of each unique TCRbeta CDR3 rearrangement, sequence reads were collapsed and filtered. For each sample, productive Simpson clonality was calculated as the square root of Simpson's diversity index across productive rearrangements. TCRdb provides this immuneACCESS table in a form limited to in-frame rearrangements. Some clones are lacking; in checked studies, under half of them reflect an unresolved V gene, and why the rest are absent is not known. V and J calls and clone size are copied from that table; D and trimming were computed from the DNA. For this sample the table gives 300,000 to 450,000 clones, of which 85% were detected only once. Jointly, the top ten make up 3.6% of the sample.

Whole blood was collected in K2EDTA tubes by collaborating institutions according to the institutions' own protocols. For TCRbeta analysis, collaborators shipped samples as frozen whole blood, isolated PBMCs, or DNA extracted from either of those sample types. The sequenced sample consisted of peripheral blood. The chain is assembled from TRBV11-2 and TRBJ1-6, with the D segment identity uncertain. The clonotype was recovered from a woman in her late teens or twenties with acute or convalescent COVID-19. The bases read TGTGCCAGCAGACGGCCGGGGAATAATTCACCCCTCCACTTT. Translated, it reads CASRRPGNNSPLHF.